This T cell receptor beta chain was documented in a study of blood T cell repertoires in COVID-19. About the study: The United States, Italy and Spain were the sources of the acute and convalescent COVID-19 samples. The cDNA or gDNA used as material had been derived from T cells, B-cell-depleted T cells, or PBMCs.

Per the authors' pipeline: Quantification of nucleated cells was approximated via reference gene primer amplification. TCRdb's table, derived via immunoSEQ multiplex PCR, lists solely in-frame clones and lacks some. The V and J calls and clone size were taken over from that table, and D and trimming were inferred from the DNA. The data hold tens of thousands of clones, with over 60% observed a single time. This clone was observed once. Germline-derived CDR1 and CDR2 are SGHRS and YFSETQ. Unmatched junction bases numbered 3, after V lost 4 bases and J lost 0 bases. The CDR3 sequence is 14 residues long.

What was sequenced was peripheral blood. V usage is TRBV5-1 and J usage is TRBJ1-1; TRBD1 matches at 7 bases. This TCR was recovered from a woman in her 70s with acute or convalescent COVID-19. CDR3 region: CASSDTGVNTEAFF. The CDR3 bases are TGCGCCAGCAGCGATACAGGGGTGAACACTGAAGCTTTCTTT.